These 31 T cell receptor beta chains were sequenced from one sample in a study of B cell selection in AIRE deficiency. Generated by immunoSEQ multiplex PCR, the TCRdb table keeps only in-frame clones and is missing some. The top ten clones hold around 1.2% of a sample with about 26,000 clones, around 92% of them seen once. The regulatory T cell sort gate was CD4+CD25hiCD127low/negative. Sequenced sample: CD4+CD25+ Tregs sorted from PBMCs. These receptors were collected from a human donor in good health.

The rearrangement links TRBV11-2 to TRBJ1-1; D remains ambiguous. Trimming removed 5 bases from V and 3 bases from J, with 7 bases in between. CDR3 length: 12 amino acids. Germline values: CDR1 SGHAT, CDR2 FQNNGV. The DNA for the CDR3 is TGTGCCAGCAGCCCGAGCTACACTGAAGCTTTCTTT. Its translation is CASSPSYTEAFF.

J is TRBJ2-7 and V is TRBV18; 8 positions agree with TRBD2. Losses at the gene ends were 3 bases for V and 7 bases for J; bases not matched to a gene: 14. The CDR3 is 16 amino acids. Germline V gene lookup returns CDR1 KGHSH and CDR2 LQKENI. This chain's CDR3 is CASSPGLAGLFGEQYF. The CDR3 DNA sequence: TGTGCCAGCTCACCGGGGCTAGCGGGTTTGTTTGGGGAGCAGTACTTC.

Points on this clone: The germline gene is not matched at one end of the junction; a read error may be the cause. V usage is TRBV27 and J usage is TRBJ1-2; D perhaps matches TRBD1 (6 bases). This CDR3 region has 14 residues. CDR1 and CDR2 (germline): MNHEY, SMNVEV (reference sequence). The CDR3 is CASSQKQGNHGYTF. The CDR3 bases are TGTGCCAGCAGCCAAAAACAGGGTAACCATGGCTACACCTTC.

This clone was observed once. The V gene is TRBV6-1, the J gene TRBJ1-1; D is undetermined. CDR3 length equals 11 residues. Germline V gives CDR1 MNHNS, CDR2 SASEGT. Trimming pared 5 bases from V and 6 bases from J, leaving 7 bases between. CDR3 bases: TGTGCCAGCAGTTACATGGCTGAAGCTTTCTTT. Translated, it gives CASSYMAEAFF.

The sample holds a few counts of this clone. This sequence joins TRBV6-1 and TRBJ2-5; 8 bases match TRBD1. CDR1 is MNHNS and CDR2 is SASEGT in the germline V gene. The CDR3 is 15 residues long. V dropped 1 base and J dropped 6; count of bases not matched to a gene: 7. CDR3 bases: TGTGCCAGCAGTGAAGGACAGGGGAGTGTAAAGACCCAGTACTTC. Amino acids: CASSEGQGSVKTQYF.

This rearrangement joins TRBV7-2 to TRBJ2-2; the D gene is possibly TRBD1 (6 bases). The CDR3 has 15 residues. The V end lost 5 bases, the J end lost 1 base, and 11 bases lay between the germline ends. CDR1 is SGHTA and CDR2 is FQGNSA in the germline V gene. The CDR3 protein is CASSQTGRNTGELFF. The CDR3 bases are TGTGCCAGCAGCCAAACAGGGAGGAACACCGGGGAGCTGTTTTTT.

The chain uses TRBV5-1 and TRBJ2-6; 7 bases agree with TRBD1. CDR1 is SGHRS and CDR2 is YFSETQ in the germline V gene. This CDR3 region has 16 residues. V was clipped by 3 bases and J by 2 bases; unmatched bases: 5. For the CDR3, the DNA is TGCGCCAGCAGCTCGGGACAGAAAACTGGGGCCAACGTCCTGACTTTC. Translated, it gives CASSSGQKTGANVLTF.

The count of this clone is one. The chain is built from TRBV11-3 and TRBJ2-1, with a possible D match to TRBD2 (6 bases). Germline V CDR1 and CDR2: SGHNT, YENEEA. V lost 0 bases and J lost 6, with 9 bases in between. The CDR3 is 14 residues long. Written as DNA, the CDR3 is TGTGCCAGCAGCTTAGATCCGGGGGTCAATGAGCAGTTCTTC. Residues: CASSLDPGVNEQFF.

The chain links TRBV7-9 to TRBJ1-1; the D gene is possibly TRBD1 (5 bases). The CDR3 covers 15 residues. Between the trimmed V and J ends, which lost 4 bases and 1 base, there was a span of 13 bases. Germline V lookup: CDR1 SEHNR, CDR2 FQNEAQ (reference sequence). The CDR3 here is CASSSNPGQNTEAFF. The DNA of the CDR3 is TGTGCCAGCAGCTCCAACCCTGGACAGAACACTGAAGCTTTCTTT.

This chain connects TRBV9 to TRBJ1-4; 9 nucleotides agree with TRBD1. Germline V gene lookup returns CDR1 SGDLS and CDR2 YYNGEE. After removal of 3 bases from V and 8 bases from J, the junction contained 11 bases not matched to a gene. The CDR3 runs 16 residues. The CDR3 nucleotides are TGTGCCAGCAGCGGGCTGACCGGGACAGGGCGGGAAAAACTGTTTTTT. Protein sequence: CASSGLTGTGREKLFF.

The chain couples TRBV6-6 to TRBJ1-3, with 8 bases that match TRBD1. With 5 bases clipped from V and 0 bases from J, the junction kept 3 bases outside the gene matches. Germline lookup yields CDR1 MNHNY and CDR2 SVGAGI (reference sequence). The length of the CDR3 is 15 residues. The chain's CDR3 is CASSRQGRSGNTIYF. In DNA, the CDR3 is TGTGCCAGCAGTCGACAGGGGCGCTCTGGAAACACCATATATTTT.

The chain employs TRBV20-1 and TRBJ2-5; perhaps TRBD2 as D (5 bases). The CDR3 extends over 11 amino acids. CDR1 DFQATT and CDR2 SNEGSKA come from the germline V gene (reference sequence). Trimming took 4 bases from V and 5 from J, leaving 8 bases between them. The CDR3 loop is CSAMRGETQYF. In DNA, the CDR3 is TGCAGTGCTATGCGAGGGGAGACCCAGTACTTC.

V and J are TRBV15 and TRBJ1-2, with no clear D. CDR1 and CDR2 (germline): LNHNV, YYDKDF (reference sequence). The CDR3 has 15 residues. Trimming removed 0 bases at V and 6 bases at J, with 14 bases between. This CDR3 reads CATSRDLAGFHGYTF. CDR3 DNA sequence: TGTGCCACCAGCAGAGATTTGGCGGGGTTTCATGGCTACACCTTC.

The chain is built from TRBV7-6 and TRBJ2-7; TRBD1 is a possible D gene (6 bases). The CDR3 is 16 residues long. Germline CDR1 reads SGHVS; CDR2 reads FNYEAQ. The germline V and J ends were trimmed by 1 base and 2 bases, with 15 bases remaining between them. The CDR3 bases are TGTGCCAGCAGCTTAGAGTTCGGGACAAAGACCTACGAGCAGTACTTC. Protein sequence: CASSLEFGTKTYEQYF.

The genes are TRBV5-1 and TRBJ2-7, with 8 bases fitting TRBD1. With V trimmed by 4 bases and J by 5 bases, 5 bases remained unmatched. Germline V gene data show CDR1 as SGHRS and CDR2 as YFSETQ. The CDR3 has 13 amino acids. The CDR3 DNA reads TGCGCCAGCAGCCCGGACAGGGTCCACGAGCAGTACTTC. Its protein is CASSPDRVHEQYF.

The gene calls are TRBV19 and TRBJ1-5, with 12 bases that match TRBD1. The CDR3 is 14 residues long. With 8 bases clipped from V and 9 bases from J, the junction kept 8 bases outside the gene matches. The germline CDR1 and CDR2 sequences are LNHDA and SQIVND (reference sequence). The CDR3 sequence: CASRSGTGGRPQHF. Here the CDR3 DNA reads TGTGCCAGTCGCTCCGGGACAGGGGGCCGGCCCCAGCATTTT.

The chain recombines TRBV30 with TRBJ2-1; 14 bases fit TRBD2. Germline assignment: CDR1 GTSNPN and CDR2 SVGIG (reference sequence). The J segment lost 2 bases and the V segment lost 2 bases, leaving 2 bases of the junction unmatched. This CDR3 is built from 16 residues. CDR3 loop: CAWSQTSGGAYNEQFF. The CDR3 DNA sequence: TGTGCCTGGAGTCAGACTAGCGGGGGGGCCTACAATGAGCAGTTCTTC.

This clone has a handful of counts. The rearrangement uses TRBV2 and TRBJ2-7; 9 bases line up with TRBD1. Germline CDR1 reads SNHLY; CDR2 reads FYNNEI. This CDR3 comprises 14 residues. V trimming: 4 bases; J trimming: 7 bases; junction bases outside the gene matches: 8. The CDR3 spells CASSGYRGRGEQYF. The CDR3, as DNA: TGTGCCAGCAGTGGTTACAGGGGGCGGGGAGAGCAGTACTTC.

The chain joins TRBV18 to TRBJ1-1; D is undetermined. This CDR3 spans 14 amino acids. CDR1 KGHSH and CDR2 LQKENI come from the germline V gene. The germline V and J ends were trimmed by 5 bases and 4 bases, with 14 bases remaining between them. The CDR3 bases are TGTGCCAGCTCAGGTGCGGGGATGTTCACTGAAGCTTTCTTT. Amino acid sequence: CASSGAGMFTEAFF.

This sequence joins TRBV10-3 and TRBJ1-4; 8 bases are shared with TRBD1. The trim removed 5 bases at V and 5 bases at J, leaving 1 base unmatched. Germline V lookup: CDR1 ENHRY, CDR2 SYGVKD. This CDR3 region has 13 residues. CDR3 residues: CAISRDRNEKLFF. The CDR3 bases are TGTGCCATCAGTCGGGACAGGAATGAAAAACTGTTTTTT.

The rearrangement links TRBV7-2 to TRBJ1-1, with a tentative D call TRBD1 (5 bases). Germline CDR1 reads SGHTA; CDR2 reads FQGNSA. The CDR3 runs 13 residues. V lost 5 bases and J 1 base, leaving 8 bases between the germline ends. The CDR3, as DNA: TGTGCCAGCAGCACGGGGCGGAACACTGAAGCTTTCTTT. This sequence encodes CASSTGRNTEAFF.

This clone came up a few times. The V call is TRBV6-5, the J call TRBJ1-1; D perhaps matches TRBD1 (6 bases). The CDR3 is made up of 15 amino acids. CDR1 and CDR2 (germline): MNHEY, SVGAGI. Trimming took 6 bases from V and 10 from J, leaving 24 bases between them. CDR3 region: CASSAFGGQGLRAFF. DNA of the CDR3: TGTGCCAGCAGCGCCTTCGGTGGGCAGGGGTTGCGAGCTTTCTTT.

V usage is TRBV5-1 and J usage is TRBJ1-1; D unclear. Trimming shortened V by 2 bases and J by 1 base, and 6 bases separated the two germline ends. The CDR3 is 13 residues long. Germline V CDR1 and CDR2: SGHRS, YFSETQ. The DNA of the CDR3 is TGCGCCAGCAGCTTTGGTAAGAACACTGAAGCTTTCTTT. Amino acid sequence: CASSFGKNTEAFF.

On this clone: At one end, the junction sequence differs from germline, possibly due to a read error. The rearrangement links TRBV5-1 to TRBJ1-5, with D unresolved. Germline values: CDR1 SGHRS, CDR2 YFSETQ. The CDR3 runs 15 residues. Written as DNA, the CDR3 is TGTGCCAGCAGCTTCCGTTGGGGTGGCAATCAGCCCCAGCATTTT. Encoded protein: CASSFRWGGNQPQHF.

The genes are TRBV5-4 and TRBJ1-1, with D possibly TRBD1 on 5 matching bases. The V end lost 5 bases, the J end lost 1 base, and 12 bases lay between the germline ends. This CDR3 is built from 14 residues. Germline CDR1 is SGHNT and CDR2 is YYREEE (reference sequence). Written as DNA, the CDR3 is TGTGCCAGCAGGACGGGGACGGGGAACACTGAAGCTTTCTTT. It is translated as CASRTGTGNTEAFF.

The chain links TRBV5-1 to TRBJ2-7, with TRBD1 identical over 8 bases. Per the germline V gene, CDR1 is SGHRS and CDR2 is YFSETQ. CDR3 length: 15 residues. Unmatched junction bases numbered 7, after V lost 0 bases and J lost 5 bases. Here the CDR3 reads CASSLEAQGANEQYF. DNA of the CDR3: TGCGCCAGCAGCTTGGAAGCCCAGGGGGCCAACGAGCAGTACTTC.

V and J are TRBV6-6 and TRBJ1-1; a possible D gene is TRBD1 (6 bases). CDR3 length equals 13 residues. Germline CDR1 and CDR2: MNHNY and SVGAGI (reference sequence). Trimming cost V 2 bases and J 7 bases, with 11 bases left between them. CDR3 region: CASSYGQGFEAFF. In nucleotides, the CDR3 is TGTGCCAGCAGTTACGGCCAGGGGTTTGAAGCTTTCTTT.

The V call is TRBV4-3, the J call TRBJ1-3; a weak D match, TRBD1 (5 bases). V was pared by 1 base and J by 2 bases, with 27 bases between. The CDR3 covers 21 residues. CDR1 is LGHNA, CDR2 YSLEER, per germline. The CDR3 spells CASSQVKGTSENTKTGNTIYF. In DNA, the CDR3 is TGCGCCAGCAGCCAAGTAAAAGGGACCAGTGAGAATACTAAAACTGGAAACACCATATATTTT.

This clone was seen only once. CDR3 in amino acids: CASSPPGQGQGEQFF. Written as DNA, the CDR3 is TGTGCCAGCTCACCCCCGGGACAGGGGCAGGGTGAGCAGTTCTTC. The J gene is TRBJ2-1, the V gene TRBV18; TRBD1 matches 10 bases. CDR1 is KGHSH, CDR2 LQKENI, per germline. The V and J ends lost 3 bases and 9 bases, in that order; junction bases with no gene match: 8. The CDR3 runs 15 residues. Complete variable domain (other parts from reference TRBV18 and TRBJ2-1): NAGVMQNPRHLVRRRGQEARLRCSPMKGHSHVYWYRQLPEEGLKFMVYLQKENIIDESGMPKERFSAEFPKEGPSILRIQQVVRGDSAAYFCASSPPGQGQGEQFFGPGTRLTVL.

A single count supports this clone. V is TRBV5-1 and J is TRBJ2-3; D is ambiguous. In germline, CDR1 is SGHRS, CDR2 YFSETQ. V was cut by 7 bases and J by 1 base, with 10 bases left in between. This CDR3 contains 13 residues. The CDR3 region has the DNA TGCGCCAGCCACGGCTGGGGCACAGATACGCAGTATTTT. Translated: CASHGWGTDTQYF.

This clone was counted a few times. J is TRBJ1-6 and V is TRBV10-1; 11 positions agree with TRBD1. The length of the CDR3 is 14 residues. Germline trimming cut 6 bases from V and 10 bases from J; bases unmatched to any gene: 5. CDR1 and CDR2 from the germline V gene are WNHNN and SYGVQD (reference sequence). The CDR3 loop is CASSRDRGASPLHF. CDR3 in DNA: TGCGCCAGCAGCCGGGACAGGGGGGCCTCACCCCTCCACTTT.